The 32 T cell receptor beta chains listed next were all sequenced from one sample in a study of human T cells and chemical hapten exposure. Described time point: patch test 3, about 24 weeks after DPC sensitization. Indicated treatment: therapeutic diphenylcyclopropenone sensitization with weekly scalp DPC. TCRdb called the RACE reads again in MiXCR, with one record for every CDR3 protein. The sample shows 97,000 or so distinct CDR3 sequences, 27% of them seen only once. The sequences come from whole blood, collected in connection with sensitization to the hapten diphenylcyclopropenone (DPC). The origin of the receptors is a middle-aged man with alopecia areata. Some clones in this sample may be carry-over from other donors' samples.

The chain carries TRBV7-8 and TRBJ1-3; D call uncertain. V was shortened by 0 bases and J by 4 bases, with 7 bases between the two germline ends. CDR3 size: 14 residues. CDR1 and CDR2 from the germline V gene are SGHVS and FQNEAQ. CDR3: CASSLATRGNTIYF. Here the CDR3 DNA reads TGTGCCAGCAGCTTAGCAACGAGGGGAAACACCATATATTTT.

Of note for this clonotype: One end of the junction is discordant with germline, which a read error may explain. The rearrangement links TRBV12-3 or TRBV12-4 to TRBJ2-3; D is undetermined. The CDR3 sequence is 13 residues long. This chain's CDR3 is CASSLGHYDMQYF. Here the CDR3 DNA reads TGTGCCAGCAGTTTAGGGCATTACGATATGCAGTATTTT.

The rearrangement uses TRBV25-1 and TRBJ2-3; D remains ambiguous. The germline V gene has CDR1 MGHDK and CDR2 SYGVNS. This CDR3 has 13 residues. V was clipped by 6 bases and J by 2 bases, with 9 bases between them. Here the CDR3 DNA reads TGTGCCAGCAGCTCCGGGCTCACAGATACGCAGTATTTT. Translated: CASSSGLTDTQYF. Variable domain in full (rest from reference TRBV25-1 and TRBJ2-3): EADIYQTPRYLVIGTGKKITLECSQTMGHDKMYWYQQDPGMELHLIHYSYGVNSTEKGDLSSESTVSRIRTEHFPLTLESARPSHTSQYLCASSSGLTDTQYFGPGTRLTVL.

The chain recombines TRBV12-3 or TRBV12-4 with TRBJ2-3, with 8 bases that match TRBD2. Trimming removed 5 bases from V and 3 bases from J; junction bases left unmatched: 7. The CDR3 has 15 residues. CDR3 protein: CASSRIRGGTDTQYF. For the CDR3, the DNA is TGTGCCAGCAGTCGCATCCGCGGGGGGACAGATACGCAGTATTTT.

This chain joins TRBV28 and TRBJ2-3; D tentatively fits TRBD1 or TRBD2 (5 bases each). Trimming took 5 bases from V and 2 from J, leaving 14 bases between them. From germline, CDR1 is MDHEN and CDR2 SYDVKM. This CDR3 has 15 amino acids. Here the CDR3 reads CASSLRDGTTDTQYF. The CDR3, as DNA: TGTGCCAGCAGTCTCCGAGACGGGACCACAGATACGCAGTATTTT.

The chain combines TRBV20-1 with TRBJ1-5; the D is unclear. Trimming left V 7 bases short and J 0 bases short, with 25 bases between. This CDR3 is built from 18 residues. CDR1 DFQATT and CDR2 SNEGSKA come from the germline V gene (reference sequence). The DNA of the CDR3 is TGCAGTGTAGCACCCGACGGAGCCCTTCATTATAGCAATCAGCCCCAGCATTTT. Translated: CSVAPDGALHYSNQPQHF.

There are a few counts of this clonotype. The gene calls are TRBV7-2 and TRBJ2-3, with 9 bases identical to TRBD2. V lost 2 bases and J lost 6; bases outside the gene matches: 3. Germline loops: CDR1 SGHTA, CDR2 FQGNSA. The CDR3 loop spans 14 amino acids. CDR3 loop: CASSLIAGADTQYF. The DNA of the CDR3 is TGTGCCAGCAGCTTAATAGCGGGAGCCGATACGCAGTATTTT.

This clonotype occurred a few times. The CDR3 region is CASSQSTPDSPLHF. The CDR3 nucleotides are TGTGCCAGCAGCCAATCTACCCCTGATTCACCCCTCCACTTT. This chain connects TRBV3-1 to TRBJ1-6; D gene unclear. V shed 2 bases and J shed 8 bases, with 10 bases lying between them. The germline CDR1 and CDR2 sequences are LGHDT and YNNKEL (reference sequence). CDR3 length: 14 amino acids.

This clonotype has just a few counts. This chain uses TRBV6-2 or TRBV6-3 with TRBJ2-2, with TRBD2 matching over 13 bases. Trimming cost V 2 bases and J 7 bases; bases outside gene matches: 1. Germline V gene data show CDR1 as MNHEY and CDR2 as SVGEGT. This CDR3 has 15 residues. For the CDR3, the DNA is TGTGCCAGCAGTTACGGACTAGCGGGAGTCGGGGAGCTGTTTTTT. It specifies CASSYGLAGVGELFF.

The chain employs TRBV5-1 and TRBJ1-6; D is undetermined. The CDR3 runs to 16 residues. With 4 bases removed from V and 4 bases from J, the gap between germline ends came to 15 bases. The germline gives CDR1 SGHRS, CDR2 YFSETQ. In nucleotides, the CDR3 is TGCGCCAGCAGCCCAAACGGGGAATCATATAATTCACCCCTCCACTTT. Its translation is CASSPNGESYNSPLHF.

The chain combines TRBV7-9 with TRBJ2-7, with 7 positions matching TRBD1. Germline CDR1 is SEHNR and CDR2 is FQNEAQ (reference sequence). The junction had 8 bases not matched to a gene; V was cut back by 5 bases and J by 7 bases. CDR3 length equals 13 residues. The CDR3 sequence is CASSAQGLEEQYF. The CDR3 bases are TGTGCCAGCAGCGCACAGGGGTTGGAGGAGCAGTACTTC.

This clonotype appeared a few times. The rearrangement joins TRBV7-2 to TRBJ1-2, with 10 bases lining up with TRBD1. CDR3 length: 15 residues. Trimming cost V 3 bases and J 2 bases; bases outside gene matches: 3. CDR1 and CDR2 (germline): SGHTA, FQGNSA. The CDR3 is CASSFQGQGNYGYTF. The CDR3 bases are TGTGCCAGCAGCTTTCAGGGACAGGGGAACTATGGCTACACCTTC. Complete variable domain (other parts from reference TRBV7-2 and TRBJ1-2): GAGVSQSPSNKVTEKGKDVELRCDPISGHTALYWYRQSLGQGLEFLIYFQGNSAPDKSGLPSDRFSAERTGGSVSTLTIQRTQQEDSAVYLCASSFQGQGNYGYTFGSGTRLTVV.

This clonotype turned up a few times. The chain links TRBV5-4 to TRBJ2-5; no firm D call. The V end was cut by 0 bases, the J end by 1 base, with 10 bases between. Germline CDR1 SGHNT, CDR2 YYREEE (reference sequence). This CDR3 comprises 15 residues. The CDR3 coding sequence is TGTGCCAGCAGCTTGGAGGGCGCCGGCCAAGAGACCCAGTACTTC. It is translated as CASSLEGAGQETQYF.

The gene calls are TRBV5-1 and TRBJ2-7; 7 nucleotides agree with TRBD2. Looked up from germline, CDR1 is SGHRS and CDR2 is YFSETQ. V lost 4 bases, J lost 0 bases, and 7 bases stayed unmatched. The CDR3 covers 15 residues. Here the CDR3 reads CASSPEGGPSYEQYF. CDR3 DNA: TGCGCCAGCAGCCCCGAGGGAGGGCCCTCCTACGAGCAGTACTTC.

J is TRBJ2-1 and V is TRBV12-3 or TRBV12-4, with D possibly matching TRBD2 (6 bases). This CDR3 has 11 residues. The V and J ends lost 0 bases and 13 bases respectively, with 7 bases between them. CDR3 region: CASSLAGGQFF. The CDR3 bases are TGTGCCAGCAGTTTAGCGGGAGGACAGTTCTTC.

The chain uses TRBV10-2 and TRBJ2-7; TRBD1 aligns across 9 bases. Germline V gives CDR1 WSHSY, CDR2 SAAADI. Trimming took 8 bases from V and 4 from J; bases not matched to a gene: 9. The CDR3 spans 14 residues. As DNA, the CDR3 is TGCGCCAGCCGGCAAGGACAGGGGATATACGAGCAGTACTTC. Translated, it gives CASRQGQGIYEQYF.

This clonotype was recorded many times. The V gene is TRBV7-2, the J gene TRBJ2-6; possible D gene TRBD1, 5 bases. V was clipped by 1 base and J by 0 bases, with 10 bases between them. The CDR3 is 17 residues long. Per the germline V gene, CDR1 is SGHTA and CDR2 is FQGNSA. CDR3 sequence (DNA): TGTGCCAGCAGCTTAGAGGGGCCTAACTCTGGGGCCAACGTCCTGACTTTC. This sequence encodes CASSLEGPNSGANVLTF.

The rearrangement uses TRBV3-1 and TRBJ2-7; 10 bases are a match to TRBD1. The V segment lost 4 bases and the J segment 5 bases; nucleotides outside the gene matches: 11. The length of the CDR3 is 16 residues. Germline-derived CDR1 and CDR2 are LGHDT and YNNKEL (reference sequence). This chain's CDR3 is CASSLDRGQRLDEQYF. CDR3 DNA sequence: TGTGCCAGCAGCCTTGACAGGGGGCAAAGGTTGGACGAGCAGTACTTC.

The chain is built from TRBV30 and TRBJ1-1; no definite D call. The ends were cut back, 5 bases at V and 3 bases at J, with 13 bases in the middle. The V gene's germline CDR1 is GTSNPN and CDR2 SVGIG (reference sequence). The CDR3 is made up of 13 amino acids. Here the CDR3 DNA reads TGTGCCTGGTCCTCTGCCTGGGACACTGAAGCTTTCTTT. It yields the protein CAWSSAWDTEAFF.

The V and J genes are TRBV18 and TRBJ2-3; the D is unclear. CDR1 and CDR2 (germline): KGHSH, LQKENI. The CDR3 is 13 amino acids. V shed 1 base and J shed 3 bases, with 5 bases lying between them. The CDR3 protein is CASSPLATDTQYF. CDR3 coding DNA: TGTGCCAGCTCACCACTGGCAACAGATACGCAGTATTTT.

The chain combines TRBV7-9 with TRBJ2-7, with TRBD1 matching 9 bases. The CDR3 covers 15 residues. Germline assignment: CDR1 SEHNR and CDR2 FQNEAQ (reference sequence). Germline trimming cut 1 base from V and 2 bases from J; bases unmatched to any gene: 3. The chain's CDR3 is CASSLVQGAPYEQYF. CDR3 coding DNA: TGTGCCAGCAGCTTAGTACAGGGGGCCCCCTACGAGCAGTACTTC.

This clonotype was observed a handful of times. The rearrangement uses TRBV20-1 and TRBJ2-7, with TRBD2 matching 12 bases. The V gene end was trimmed by 3 bases and the J gene end by 2 bases; junction bases not matched to a gene: 2. This CDR3 spans 14 amino acids. In germline, CDR1 is DFQATT, CDR2 SNEGSKA (reference sequence). The CDR3 coding sequence is TGCAGTGCTAGGACTAGCGGGAGAACCTACGAGCAGTACTTC. Amino acids: CSARTSGRTYEQYF.

This clonotype was observed at least ten times. This rearrangement joins TRBV18 to TRBJ1-4; the match to TRBD1 covers 7 bases. The J segment lost 4 bases and the V segment lost 3 bases, leaving 5 bases of the junction unmatched. CDR3 length: 15 amino acids. The germline V gene encodes CDR1 KGHSH and CDR2 LQKENI. CDR3 bases: TGTGCCAGCTCACCCCCGGGACAGAATAATGAAAAACTGTTTTTT. Its protein product is CASSPPGQNNEKLFF.

This clonotype was counted only a few times. V and J are TRBV12-3 or TRBV12-4 and TRBJ1-4, with TRBD1 identical over 7 bases. V trimming: 3 bases; J trimming: 7 bases; junction bases outside the gene matches: 14. CDR3 size: 17 residues. CDR3 residues: CASSFLTLTGSIEKLFF. The CDR3 DNA follows: TGTGCCAGCAGTTTCCTCACCCTGACAGGGTCGATTGAAAAACTGTTTTTT.

This clonotype showed up just a few times. This chain connects TRBV6-6 to TRBJ2-7; a weak D match, TRBD1 (6 bases). Germline V CDR1 and CDR2: MNHNY, SVGAGI (reference sequence). There are 15 residues in the CDR3. Trimming cost V 5 bases and J 0 bases, with 14 bases left between them. The CDR3 loop is CASSPPGTHSYEQYF. In DNA form, the CDR3 reads TGTGCCAGCAGTCCTCCCGGGACACACTCCTACGAGCAGTACTTC.

The V and J genes are TRBV11-1 and TRBJ1-1; possibly TRBD1 for D (5 bases). Trimming stripped 5 bases from V and 0 bases from J, with 25 bases between. Germline V gene data show CDR1 as SGHAT and CDR2 as FQDESV (reference sequence). CDR3 size: 19 residues. For the CDR3, the DNA is TGTGCCAGCAGCAGAGACTTGGGGGGAAATGGGTTCATGAACACTGAAGCTTTCTTT. It yields the protein CASSRDLGGNGFMNTEAFF.

V and J are TRBV30 and TRBJ2-3; D is unresolved. The germline CDR1 and CDR2 sequences are GTSNPN and SVGIG (reference sequence). Trimming removed 7 bases at V and 5 bases at J, with 7 bases between. CDR3 length: 10 residues. The CDR3 sequence: CAYHGDTQYF. The CDR3 DNA sequence: TGTGCCTACCATGGAGATACGCAGTATTTT.

This chain connects TRBV6-5 to TRBJ2-7; 8 bases are shared with TRBD1. The CDR3 has 14 amino acids. The V and J ends lost 5 bases and 2 bases, in that order; junction bases with no gene match: 5. Germline CDR1 and CDR2: MNHEY and SVGAGI. The CDR3 loop is CASSGTGRTYEQYF. CDR3 nucleotides: TGTGCCAGCAGTGGGACAGGTCGTACCTACGAGCAGTACTTC.

The rearrangement uses TRBV6-5 and TRBJ2-3; TRBD2 matches 7 bases. Germline V gene lookup returns CDR1 MNHEY and CDR2 SVGAGI. With V trimmed by 7 bases and J by 4 bases, 2 bases remained unmatched. CDR3 size: 12 residues. This CDR3 is CASKAGSDTQYF. The CDR3 coding sequence is TGTGCCAGCAAAGCGGGGTCAGATACGCAGTATTTT.

This sequence joins TRBV20-1 and TRBJ2-7; D may be TRBD1 or TRBD2 (5 bases each). Germline V gene sequence: CDR1 DFQATT, CDR2 SNEGSKA (reference sequence). CDR3 length: 13 amino acids. V was trimmed by 5 bases and J by 2 bases, leaving 13 bases between them. The CDR3 loop reads CSAGRDVAYEQYF. In DNA, the CDR3 is TGCAGTGCTGGCCGGGACGTAGCCTACGAGCAGTACTTC.

This clonotype was seen a handful of times. This chain connects TRBV27 to TRBJ1-1; the D is unclear. V was trimmed by 7 bases and J by 7 bases, leaving 19 bases between them. The CDR3 length is 14 residues. In germline, CDR1 is MNHEY, CDR2 SMNVEV (reference sequence). Written as DNA, the CDR3 is TGTGCCAGCAAGGTCTCTGGTTTAGGAGGTGAAGCTTTCTTT. It is translated as CASKVSGLGGEAFF.

This clonotype was observed at least ten times. V gene TRBV4-2 combines with J gene TRBJ2-7, with D maybe TRBD1 (6 bases). The CDR3 covers 12 residues. Germline CDR1 LGHNA, CDR2 YNFKEQ. Trimming stripped 4 bases from V and 3 bases from J, with 7 bases between. The CDR3 DNA sequence: TGTGCCAGCAGCCCGGACAGCTACGAGCAGTACTTC. Translation: CASSPDSYEQYF.